This TCR beta chain comes out of a study of CD8 T cells in ankylosing spondylitis. The authors made TCR beta libraries by quantitative 5'-RACE with molecular barcodes. TCRdb re-called the 5' RACE reads through MiXCR, storing one row per CDR3 protein. The repertoire includes hundreds of thousands of distinct CDR3 sequences, approximately 22% of them detected once, and around 12% sits in the top ten. The CDR3 runs 16 residues. CDR1 is SGHDT, CDR2 YYEEEE, per germline. V was cut by 4 bases and J by 2 bases, with 19 bases left in between. A word on this clonotype: Its antigen is currently unknown.

Study-wide results and caveats: It appeared that ankylosing spondylitis blood was characterized by a TCR beta motif of about eight highly homologous variants.

The sample was blood, either unsorted or a sorted T cell fraction (not recorded which). The clonotype originates from a male donor with ankylosing spondylitis or in good health (not recorded which). The V gene is TRBV5-6, the J gene TRBJ2-7; tentative D call: TRBD2 (6 bases). The CDR3, as DNA: TGTGCCAGCAGCAGAAGTACCGGGAGAATACCCTACGAGCAGTACTTC. Translated, it gives CASSRSTGRIPYEQYF. Combining the CDR3 with reference TRBV5-6 and TRBJ2-7 gives the whole variable domain DAGVTQSPTHLIKTRGQQVTLRCSPKSGHDTVSWYQQALGQGPQFIFQYYEEEERQRGNFPDRFSGHQFPNYSSELNVNALLLGDSALYLCASSRSTGRIPYEQYFGPGTRLTVT.